This paragraph reports one T cell receptor beta chain. Per the study methods: Amplification with reference gene primers provided the estimates of nucleated cell counts. TCRdb's table, derived via immunoSEQ multiplex PCR, lists solely in-frame clones and lacks some. From that table come the V and J calls and clone size; the DNA was used to work out D and trimming. The data show 45,000 or so clones, around nine tenths seen once. This sample was taken from a study of blood T cell repertoires in COVID-19. About the research overall: Specimens from acute and convalescent COVID-19 originated in the United States, Italy and Spain. Nucleic acid was either cDNA or gDNA, and it came from T cells, B-cell-depleted T cells, or PBMCs.

CDR1 LNHDA and CDR2 SQIVND come from the germline V gene (reference sequence). The CDR3 covers 11 residues. Trimming stripped 3 bases from V and 7 bases from J, with 4 bases between. Sequencing was done on a sample of peripheral blood. The chain combines TRBV19 with TRBJ2-1; D is uncertain. The source of this sequence is a human donor in a cohort sampled during active COVID-19. In DNA, the CDR3 is TGTGCCAGTAGTATTGTAAATGAGCAGTTCTTC. This gives the protein CASSIVNEQFF.